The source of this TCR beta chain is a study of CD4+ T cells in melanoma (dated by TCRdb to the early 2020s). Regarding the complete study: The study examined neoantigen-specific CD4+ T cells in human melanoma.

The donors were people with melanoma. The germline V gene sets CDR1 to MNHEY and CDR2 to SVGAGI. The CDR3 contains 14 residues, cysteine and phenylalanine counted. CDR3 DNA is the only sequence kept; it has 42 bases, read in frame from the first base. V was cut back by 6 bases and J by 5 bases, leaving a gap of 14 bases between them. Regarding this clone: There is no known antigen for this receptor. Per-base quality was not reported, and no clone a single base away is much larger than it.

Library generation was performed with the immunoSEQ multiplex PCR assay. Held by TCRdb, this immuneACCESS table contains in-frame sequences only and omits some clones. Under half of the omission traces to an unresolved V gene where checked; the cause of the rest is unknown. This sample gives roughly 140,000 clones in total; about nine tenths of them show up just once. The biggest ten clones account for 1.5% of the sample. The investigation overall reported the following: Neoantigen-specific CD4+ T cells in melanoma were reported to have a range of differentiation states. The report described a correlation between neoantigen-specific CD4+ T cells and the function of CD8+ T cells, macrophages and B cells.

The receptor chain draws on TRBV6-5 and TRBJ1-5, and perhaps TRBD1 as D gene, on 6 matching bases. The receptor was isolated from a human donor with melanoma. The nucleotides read TGTGCCAGCAGCGGGACACTCTCGGATCAGCCCCAGCATTTT. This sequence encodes CASSGTLSDQPQHF.